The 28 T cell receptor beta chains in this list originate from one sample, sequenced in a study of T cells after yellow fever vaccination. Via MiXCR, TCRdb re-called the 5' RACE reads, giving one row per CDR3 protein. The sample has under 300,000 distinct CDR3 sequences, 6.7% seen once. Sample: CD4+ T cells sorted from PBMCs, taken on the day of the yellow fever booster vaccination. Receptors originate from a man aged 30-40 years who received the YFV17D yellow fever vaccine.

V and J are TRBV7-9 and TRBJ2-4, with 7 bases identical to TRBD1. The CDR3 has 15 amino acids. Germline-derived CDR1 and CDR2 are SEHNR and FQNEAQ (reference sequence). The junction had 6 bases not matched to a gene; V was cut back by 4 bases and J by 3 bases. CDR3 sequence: CASSSTGVYKNIQYF. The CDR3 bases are TGTGCCAGCAGCTCTACAGGGGTTTACAAAAACATTCAGTACTTC.

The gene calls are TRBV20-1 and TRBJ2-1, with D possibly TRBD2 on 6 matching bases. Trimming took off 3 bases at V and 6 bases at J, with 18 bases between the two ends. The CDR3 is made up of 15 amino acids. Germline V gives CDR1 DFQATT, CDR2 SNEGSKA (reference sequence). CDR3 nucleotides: TGCAGTGCTAGTTCCCGACTAGTTACACCCAATGAGCAGTTCTTC. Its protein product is CSASSRLVTPNEQFF.

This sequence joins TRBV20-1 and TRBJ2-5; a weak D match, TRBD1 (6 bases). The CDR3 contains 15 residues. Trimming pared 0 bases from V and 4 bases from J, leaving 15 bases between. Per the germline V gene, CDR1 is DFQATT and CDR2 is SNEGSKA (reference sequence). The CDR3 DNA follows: TGCAGTGCTAGAGATACAGGGAAGATTGGAGAGACCCAGTACTTC. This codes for CSARDTGKIGETQYF.

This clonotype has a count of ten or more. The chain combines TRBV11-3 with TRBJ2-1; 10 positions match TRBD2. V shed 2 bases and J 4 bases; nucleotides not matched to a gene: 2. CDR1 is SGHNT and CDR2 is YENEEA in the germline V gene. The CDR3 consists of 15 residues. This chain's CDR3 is CASSLRAGGYNEQFF. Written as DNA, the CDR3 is TGTGCCAGCAGCTTAAGAGCGGGAGGGTACAATGAGCAGTTCTTC.

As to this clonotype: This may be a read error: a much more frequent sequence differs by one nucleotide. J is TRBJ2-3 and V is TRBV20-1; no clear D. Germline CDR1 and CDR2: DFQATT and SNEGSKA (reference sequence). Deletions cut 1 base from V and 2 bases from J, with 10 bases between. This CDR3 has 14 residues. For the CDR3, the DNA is TGCAGTGCTAGAGGCGTCGGAAACACAGATACGCAGTATTTT. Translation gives CSARGVGNTDTQYF.

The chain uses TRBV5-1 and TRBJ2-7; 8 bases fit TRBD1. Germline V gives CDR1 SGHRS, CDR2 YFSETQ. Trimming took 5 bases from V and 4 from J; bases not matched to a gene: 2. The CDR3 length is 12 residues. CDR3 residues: CASRDREYEQYF. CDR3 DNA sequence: TGCGCCAGCAGGGACAGGGAATACGAGCAGTACTTC.

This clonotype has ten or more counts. The CDR3 sequence is CASSHTGGINTQYF. The CDR3 coding sequence is TGTGCCAGCAGTCACACCGGGGGGATAAATACGCAGTATTTT. J is TRBJ2-3 and V is TRBV12-3 or TRBV12-4; 7 nucleotides agree with TRBD2. The ends lost 5 bases at V and 7 bases at J; junction bases unmatched: 9. The CDR3 sequence is 14 residues long.

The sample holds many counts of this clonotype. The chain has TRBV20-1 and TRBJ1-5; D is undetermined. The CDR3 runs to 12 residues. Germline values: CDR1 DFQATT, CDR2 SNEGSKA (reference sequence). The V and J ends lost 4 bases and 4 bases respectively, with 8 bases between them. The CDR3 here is CSANKGNQPQHF. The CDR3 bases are TGCAGTGCTAATAAGGGAAATCAGCCCCAGCATTTT.

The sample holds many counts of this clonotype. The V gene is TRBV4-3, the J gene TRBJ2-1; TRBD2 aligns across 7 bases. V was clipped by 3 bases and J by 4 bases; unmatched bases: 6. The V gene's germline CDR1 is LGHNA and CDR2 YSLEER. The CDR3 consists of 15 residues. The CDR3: CASSQLGTNYNEQFF. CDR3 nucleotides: TGCGCCAGCAGCCAGCTCGGGACTAATTACAATGAGCAGTTCTTC.

CDR3 protein: CASSQEEWSLEQFF. CDR3 in DNA: TGTGCCAGCAGCCAAGAAGAGTGGAGTTTGGAGCAGTTCTTC. This chain connects TRBV4-2 to TRBJ2-1; no definite D call. The CDR3 is 14 residues long. Germline lookup yields CDR1 LGHNA and CDR2 YNFKEQ. Trimming took 0 bases from V and 10 from J, leaving 13 bases between them.

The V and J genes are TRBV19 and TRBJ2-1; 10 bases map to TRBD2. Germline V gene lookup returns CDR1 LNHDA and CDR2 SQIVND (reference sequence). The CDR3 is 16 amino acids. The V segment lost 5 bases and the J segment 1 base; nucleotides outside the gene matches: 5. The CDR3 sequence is CASSWNSGRSYNEQFF. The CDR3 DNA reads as TGTGCCAGTAGTTGGAATAGCGGGAGGTCCTACAATGAGCAGTTCTTC.

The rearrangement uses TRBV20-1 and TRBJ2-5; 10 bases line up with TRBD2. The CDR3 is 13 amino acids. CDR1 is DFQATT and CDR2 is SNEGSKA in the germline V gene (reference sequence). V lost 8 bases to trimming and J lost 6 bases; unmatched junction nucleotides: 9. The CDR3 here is CSISGRAAQTQYF. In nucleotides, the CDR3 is TGCAGTATCAGCGGGAGGGCCGCTCAGACCCAGTACTTC.

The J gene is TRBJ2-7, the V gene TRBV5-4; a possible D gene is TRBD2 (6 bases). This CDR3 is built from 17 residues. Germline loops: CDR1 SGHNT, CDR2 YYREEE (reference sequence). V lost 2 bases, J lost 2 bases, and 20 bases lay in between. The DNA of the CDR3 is TGTGCCAGCAGCTTAGTCGTCCTACGGCGGGGAGCCTACGAGCAGTACTTC. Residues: CASSLVVLRRGAYEQYF.

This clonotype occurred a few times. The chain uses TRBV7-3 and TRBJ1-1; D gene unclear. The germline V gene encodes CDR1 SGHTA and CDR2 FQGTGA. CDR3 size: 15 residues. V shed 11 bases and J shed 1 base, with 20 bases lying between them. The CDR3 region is CASKREGATNTEAFF. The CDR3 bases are TGTGCCTCAAAAAGGGAGGGTGCGACGAACACTGAAGCTTTCTTT.

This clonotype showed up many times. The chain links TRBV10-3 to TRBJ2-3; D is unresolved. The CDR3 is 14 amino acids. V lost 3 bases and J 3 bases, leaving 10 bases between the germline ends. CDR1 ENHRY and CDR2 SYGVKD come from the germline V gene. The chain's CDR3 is CAISDDAGTDTQYF. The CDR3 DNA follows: TGTGCCATCAGTGATGATGCTGGTACAGATACGCAGTATTTT.

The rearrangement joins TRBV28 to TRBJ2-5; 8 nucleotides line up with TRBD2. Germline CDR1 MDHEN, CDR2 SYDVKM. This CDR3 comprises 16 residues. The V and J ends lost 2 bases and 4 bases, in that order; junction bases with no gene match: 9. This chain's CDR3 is CASSLGGRGGTETQYF. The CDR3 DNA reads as TGTGCCAGCAGTTTAGGCGGTCGGGGGGGCACAGAGACCCAGTACTTC.

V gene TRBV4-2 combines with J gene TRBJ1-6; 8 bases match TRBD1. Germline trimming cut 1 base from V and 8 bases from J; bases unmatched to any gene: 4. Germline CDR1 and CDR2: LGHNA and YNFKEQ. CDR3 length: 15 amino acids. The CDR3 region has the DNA TGTGCCAGCAGCCAAGGGACAGGGTTTGATTCACCCCTCCACTTT. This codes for CASSQGTGFDSPLHF.

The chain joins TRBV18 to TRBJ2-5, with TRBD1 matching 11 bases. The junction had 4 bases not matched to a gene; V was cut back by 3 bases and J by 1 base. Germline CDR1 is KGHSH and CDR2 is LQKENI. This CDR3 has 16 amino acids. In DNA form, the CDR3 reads TGTGCCAGCTCACCCCCGGGACAGGGGGGCCAAGAGACCCAGTACTTC. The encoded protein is CASSPPGQGGQETQYF.

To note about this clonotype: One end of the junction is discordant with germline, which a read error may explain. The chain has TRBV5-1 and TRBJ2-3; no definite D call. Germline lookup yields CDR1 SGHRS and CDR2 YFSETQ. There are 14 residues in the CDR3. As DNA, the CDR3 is TGCGCCAGCAGCTTAGCACGTAGCACAGATAAGCAGTATTTT. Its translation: CASSLARSTDKQYF.

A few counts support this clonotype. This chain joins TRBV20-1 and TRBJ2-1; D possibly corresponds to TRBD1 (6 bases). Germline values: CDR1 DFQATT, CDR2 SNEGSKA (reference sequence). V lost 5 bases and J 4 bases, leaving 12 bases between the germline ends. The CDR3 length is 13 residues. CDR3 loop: CSALGHVYNEQFF. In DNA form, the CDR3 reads TGCAGTGCTTTGGGACATGTTTACAATGAGCAGTTCTTC.

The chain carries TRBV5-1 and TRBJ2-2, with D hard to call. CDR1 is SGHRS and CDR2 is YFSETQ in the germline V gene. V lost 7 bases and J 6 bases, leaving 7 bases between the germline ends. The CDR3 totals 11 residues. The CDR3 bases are TGCGCCAGCGGGGTAGCCGGGGAGCTGTTTTTT. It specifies CASGVAGELFF.

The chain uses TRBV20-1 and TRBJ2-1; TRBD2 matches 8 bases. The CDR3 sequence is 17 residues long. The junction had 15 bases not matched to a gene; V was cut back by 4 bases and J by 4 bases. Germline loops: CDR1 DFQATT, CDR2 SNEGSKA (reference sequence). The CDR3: CSAKRQTSGWGYNEQFF. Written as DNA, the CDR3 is TGCAGTGCTAAACGTCAAACTAGCGGATGGGGGTACAATGAGCAGTTCTTC.

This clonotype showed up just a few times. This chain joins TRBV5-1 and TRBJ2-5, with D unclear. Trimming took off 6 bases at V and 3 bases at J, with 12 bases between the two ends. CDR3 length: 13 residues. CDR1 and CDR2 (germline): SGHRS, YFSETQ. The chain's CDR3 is CASTEQNKETQYF. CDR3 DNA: TGCGCCAGCACAGAACAGAATAAAGAGACCCAGTACTTC.

The CDR3 loop reads CSAPPSGAYEQYF. The CDR3 region has the DNA TGCAGTGCTCCTCCTAGCGGTGCCTACGAGCAGTACTTC. J is TRBJ2-7 and V is TRBV20-1, with TRBD2 matching 7 bases. Trimming removed 5 bases from V and 2 bases from J; junction bases left unmatched: 6. The CDR3 extends over 13 amino acids. Germline V gene sequence: CDR1 DFQATT, CDR2 SNEGSKA (reference sequence).

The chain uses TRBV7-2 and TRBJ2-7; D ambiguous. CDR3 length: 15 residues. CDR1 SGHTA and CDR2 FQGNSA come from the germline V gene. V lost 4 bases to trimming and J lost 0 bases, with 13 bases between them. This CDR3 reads CASSSRRQSSYEQYF. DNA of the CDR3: TGTGCCAGCAGCTCGCGCCGGCAGTCCTCCTACGAGCAGTACTTC.

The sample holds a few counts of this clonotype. CDR3 sequence reads: CASSLLTGTGGIEQFF. The CDR3 coding sequence is TGTGCCAGCAGCCTCCTTACCGGGACAGGGGGCATTGAGCAGTTCTTC. This chain joins TRBV14 and TRBJ2-1; 12 nucleotides line up with TRBD1. Trimming took 4 bases from V and 9 from J; bases not matched to a gene: 10. Germline V gives CDR1 SGHDN, CDR2 FVKESK. CDR3 length: 16 residues.

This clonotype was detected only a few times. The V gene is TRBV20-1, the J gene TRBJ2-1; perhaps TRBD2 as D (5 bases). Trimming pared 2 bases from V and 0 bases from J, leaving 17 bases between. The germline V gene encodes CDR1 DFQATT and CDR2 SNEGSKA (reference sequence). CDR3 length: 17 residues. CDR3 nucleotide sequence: TGCAGTGCTAGATCCCGGAGCGGAGAGAGCTCCTACAATGAGCAGTTCTTC. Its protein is CSARSRSGESSYNEQFF.

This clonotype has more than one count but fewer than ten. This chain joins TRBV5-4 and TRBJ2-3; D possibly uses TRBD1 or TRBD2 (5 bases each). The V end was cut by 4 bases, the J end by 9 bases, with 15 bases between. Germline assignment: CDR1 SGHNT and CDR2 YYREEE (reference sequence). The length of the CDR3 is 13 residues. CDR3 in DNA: TGTGCCAGCAGCCGGGACGCCCTTGGCACGCAGTATTTT. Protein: CASSRDALGTQYF.